Listed below are T cell receptor beta chains from one sample, sequenced in a study of shared clonotypes between healthy human individuals. Produced via immunoSEQ multiplex PCR; TCRdb's table is partial and in-frame only. The sample lists about 1.5 million clones, about 98% occurring once. The sequencing sample was made of naive CD4+ T cells sorted from blood. These TCRs come from a man aged 30 to 45 in good health. Each CDR3 is given with its conserved first and last residue. D genes are given only for firm matches. Only part of the rows carry a size: once, few, many, or a class if the clone is expanded.

CDR3 protein: CASRGILAGELFF; CDR3 DNA: TGTGCCAGCAGAGGGATCCTGGCCGGGGAGCTGTTTTTT; clone size: NA; V gene: TRBV27; D gene: NA; J gene: TRBJ2-2
CDR3 protein: CASSIDGQVYNEQFF; CDR3 DNA: TGTGCCAGTAGTATAGACGGACAGGTATACAATGAGCAGTTCTTC; clone size: NA; V gene: TRBV19; D gene: TRBD1; J gene: TRBJ2-1
CDR3 protein: CASSDQQTDTQYF; CDR3 DNA: TGTGCCAGCAGTGACCAACAGACAGATACGCAGTATTTT; clone size: NA; V gene: TRBV6-4; D gene: NA; J gene: TRBJ2-3
CDR3 protein: CASRALAGVGEQYF; CDR3 DNA: TGTGCCAGCAGGGCTCTAGCGGGAGTAGGCGAGCAGTACTTC; clone size: NA; V gene: TRBV27; D gene: TRBD2; J gene: TRBJ2-7
CDR3 protein: CASRTQYTGELFF; CDR3 DNA: TGTGCCAGCAGGACTCAGTACACCGGGGAGCTGTTTTTT; clone size: NA; V gene: TRBV5-4; D gene: NA; J gene: TRBJ2-2
CDR3 protein: CASRGEGGSYTF; CDR3 DNA: TGTGCCAGCAGGGGGGAGGGCGGAAGCTACACCTTC; clone size: once; V gene: TRBV2; D gene: NA; J gene: TRBJ1-2
CDR3 protein: CASITKPAREPYNEQFF; CDR3 DNA: TGTGCCAGCATTACCAAACCGGCTCGGGAACCGTACAATGAGCAGTTCTTC; clone size: NA; V gene: TRBV5-6; D gene: NA; J gene: TRBJ2-1
CDR3 protein: CASTDRGLIETQYF; CDR3 DNA: TGTGCCAGCACTGACAGGGGGTTGATCGAGACCCAGTACTTC; clone size: NA; V gene: TRBV6-1; D gene: TRBD1; J gene: TRBJ2-5
CDR3 protein: CASSPEGTDNEKLFF; CDR3 DNA: TGTGCCAGCTCACCCGAGGGGACAGATAATGAAAAACTGTTTTTT; clone size: NA; V gene: TRBV18; D gene: TRBD1; J gene: TRBJ1-4
CDR3 protein: CASSVGGRAPSSYNEQFF; CDR3 DNA: TGTGCCAGCAGCGTTGGCGGGAGGGCCCCTAGCTCCTACAATGAGCAGTTCTTC; clone size: NA; V gene: TRBV9; D gene: TRBD2; J gene: TRBJ2-1
CDR3 protein: CATRQLSNTGELFF; CDR3 DNA: TGTGCCACCCGACAGCTTTCGAACACCGGGGAGCTGTTTTTT; clone size: once; V gene: TRBV7-2; D gene: NA; J gene: TRBJ2-2
CDR3 protein: CATSRDRASSTDTQYF; CDR3 DNA: TGTGCCACCAGCAGAGATAGGGCTAGCAGCACAGATACGCAGTATTTT; clone size: NA; V gene: TRBV15; D gene: NA; J gene: TRBJ2-3
CDR3 protein: CASSSGTDATQYF; CDR3 DNA: TGCGCCAGCAGCTCAGGGACAGACGCTACGCAGTATTTT; clone size: NA; V gene: TRBV5-1; D gene: TRBD1; J gene: TRBJ2-3
CDR3 protein: CSVGRGGSPPQSSYEQYF; CDR3 DNA: TGCAGCGTTGGGAGGGGCGGGAGCCCCCCCCAGAGCTCCTACGAGCAGTACTTC; clone size: NA; V gene: TRBV29-1; D gene: TRBD2; J gene: TRBJ2-7
CDR3 protein: CASSDWGSGDTGELFF; CDR3 DNA: TGCGCCAGCAGTGATTGGGGCTCGGGAGACACCGGGGAGCTGTTTTTT; clone size: NA; V gene: TRBV10-1; D gene: NA; J gene: TRBJ2-2
CDR3 protein: CASSLYTGANVLTF; CDR3 DNA: TGTGCCAGCAGCTTATATACCGGGGCCAACGTCCTGACTTTC; clone size: NA; V gene: TRBV7-2; D gene: NA; J gene: TRBJ2-6
CDR3 protein: CASSPGGELYNEQFF; CDR3 DNA: TGTGCCAGCAGCCCCGGGGGGGAACTCTACAATGAGCAGTTCTTC; clone size: NA; V gene: TRBV7-9; D gene: TRBD2; J gene: TRBJ2-1
CDR3 protein: CASSEGQGYNEQFF; CDR3 DNA: TGCGCCAGCAGCGAGGGACAGGGCTACAATGAGCAGTTCTTC; clone size: NA; V gene: TRBV5-1; D gene: TRBD1; J gene: TRBJ2-1
CDR3 protein: CASSHKTPGAGELFF; CDR3 DNA: TGTGCCAGCAGCCACAAGACCCCCGGGGCCGGGGAGCTGTTTTTT; clone size: NA; V gene: TRBV9; D gene: NA; J gene: TRBJ2-2
CDR3 protein: CARDRLDPYNEQFF; CDR3 DNA: TGTGCCAGGGATAGACTGGACCCCTACAATGAGCAGTTCTTC; clone size: NA; V gene: TRBV2; D gene: NA; J gene: TRBJ2-1
CDR3 protein: CASNSGGQYEQYF; CDR3 DNA: TGTGCCAGCAATAGCGGGGGGCAATACGAGCAGTACTTC; clone size: NA; V gene: TRBV28; D gene: TRBD2; J gene: TRBJ2-7
CDR3 protein: CASSPSGTGAPSSYEQYF; CDR3 DNA: TGTGCCAGCTCACCTTCCGGGACAGGGGCCCCAAGCTCCTACGAGCAGTACTTC; clone size: NA; V gene: TRBV18; D gene: TRBD1; J gene: TRBJ2-7
CDR3 protein: CASSLHPGENTEAFF; CDR3 DNA: TGTGCCAGCAGCTTGCATCCAGGTGAGAACACTGAAGCTTTCTTT; clone size: NA; V gene: TRBV5-4; D gene: NA; J gene: TRBJ1-1
CDR3 protein: CASSPEGGQVADTQYF; CDR3 DNA: TGTGCCAGCAGCCCCGAGGGGGGACAGGTGGCAGATACGCAGTATTTT; clone size: NA; V gene: TRBV9; D gene: TRBD1; J gene: TRBJ2-3
CDR3 protein: CASSTVRETQYF; CDR3 DNA: TGTGCCAGTAGTACCGTCAGAGAGACCCAGTACTTC; clone size: NA; V gene: TRBV19; D gene: NA; J gene: TRBJ2-5
CDR3 protein: CASSLGPKETQYF; CDR3 DNA: TGTGCCAGCAGCTTGGGACCCAAGGAGACCCAGTACTTC; clone size: NA; V gene: TRBV5-5; D gene: NA; J gene: TRBJ2-5
CDR3 protein: CASSRNGQAGYYGYTF; CDR3 DNA: TGTGCCAGCAGCCGAAATGGACAGGCCGGGTATTATGGCTACACCTTC; clone size: NA; V gene: TRBV7-8; D gene: TRBD1; J gene: TRBJ1-2
CDR3 protein: CASSLWGDTQYF; CDR3 DNA: TGTGCCAGCAGCTTATGGGGGGATACGCAGTATTTT; clone size: NA; V gene: TRBV7-2; D gene: NA; J gene: TRBJ2-3
CDR3 protein: CASSVDLSWETGGHGNTIYF; CDR3 DNA: TGTGCCAGCAGCGTAGATCTTTCCTGGGAGACAGGGGGCCATGGAAACACCATATATTTT; clone size: NA; V gene: TRBV9; D gene: TRBD1; J gene: TRBJ1-3
CDR3 protein: CAISDAGIYEQYF; CDR3 DNA: TGTGCCATCAGTGATGCAGGGATATACGAGCAGTACTTC; clone size: NA; V gene: TRBV10-3; D gene: NA; J gene: TRBJ2-7
CDR3 protein: CASSQTGGWQETQYF; CDR3 DNA: TGTGCCAGCAGCCAAACAGGGGGCTGGCAAGAGACCCAGTACTTC; clone size: NA; V gene: TRBV11-3; D gene: TRBD1; J gene: TRBJ2-5
CDR3 protein: CASSKQTGGAYEQYF; CDR3 DNA: TGCGCCAGCAGCAAACAGACAGGGGGTGCCTACGAGCAGTACTTC; clone size: NA; V gene: TRBV5-1; D gene: TRBD1; J gene: TRBJ2-7
CDR3 protein: CASSLASGQTTIYGYTF; CDR3 DNA: TGTGCCAGCAGCTTAGCTTCCGGACAGACGACTATCTATGGCTACACCTTC; clone size: NA; V gene: TRBV7-9; D gene: NA; J gene: TRBJ1-2
CDR3 protein: CASSLVAGVGEQYF; CDR3 DNA: TGTGCCAGCAGCTTAGTAGCAGGGGTGGGGGAGCAGTACTTC; clone size: NA; V gene: TRBV11-2; D gene: NA; J gene: TRBJ2-7
CDR3 protein: CASSPRALSYEQYF; CDR3 DNA: TGTGCCAGCTCACCAAGGGCCCTCTCCTACGAGCAGTACTTC; clone size: NA; V gene: TRBV18; D gene: NA; J gene: TRBJ2-7
CDR3 protein: CASRLTSGEETQYF; CDR3 DNA: TGCGCCAGCAGGCTCACTAGCGGTGAAGAGACCCAGTACTTC; clone size: NA; V gene: TRBV4-1; D gene: TRBD2; J gene: TRBJ2-5
CDR3 protein: CASSVGLAGREGDTQYF; CDR3 DNA: TGTGCCAGCAGCGTGGGACTAGCGGGGAGAGAAGGAGATACGCAGTATTTT; clone size: NA; V gene: TRBV7-8; D gene: TRBD2; J gene: TRBJ2-3
CDR3 protein: CASSLTGYEQYF; CDR3 DNA: TGTGCCAGCAGTCTGACAGGGTACGAGCAGTACTTC; clone size: NA; V gene: TRBV2; D gene: TRBD1; J gene: TRBJ2-7
CDR3 protein: CASSLWTGDGYTF; CDR3 DNA: TGTGCCAGCAGCTTGTGGACAGGGGATGGCTACACCTTC; clone size: NA; V gene: TRBV7-9; D gene: TRBD1; J gene: TRBJ1-2
CDR3 protein: CASSFGGYDTEAFF; CDR3 DNA: TGTGCCAGCAGCTTCGGGGGCTATGACACTGAAGCTTTCTTT; clone size: once; V gene: TRBV7-3; D gene: NA; J gene: TRBJ1-1
CDR3 protein: CASSSRTGNEQYF; CDR3 DNA: TGTGCCAGCAGTTCCCGGACAGGGAACGAGCAGTACTTC; clone size: NA; V gene: TRBV27; D gene: TRBD1; J gene: TRBJ2-7
CDR3 protein: CASSLGQSNQPQHF; CDR3 DNA: TGTGCCAGCAGTTTAGGACAAAGCAATCAGCCCCAGCATTTT; clone size: NA; V gene: TRBV6-1; D gene: NA; J gene: TRBJ1-5
CDR3 protein: CASSLTRISGGANVLTF; CDR3 DNA: TGTGCCAGCAGCTTGACCCGTATTAGCGGTGGGGCCAACGTCCTGACTTTC; clone size: NA; V gene: TRBV5-4; D gene: NA; J gene: TRBJ2-6
CDR3 protein: CASMLGIGGKGLFF; CDR3 DNA: TGTGCCAGCATGTTGGGGATCGGCGGGAAGGGTCTGTTTTTT; clone size: NA; V gene: TRBV6-5; D gene: NA; J gene: TRBJ1-4
CDR3 protein: CASSRSQETQYF; CDR3 DNA: TGTGCCAGCTCACGTAGTCAAGAGACCCAGTACTTC; clone size: NA; V gene: TRBV18; D gene: NA; J gene: TRBJ2-5
CDR3 protein: CAWSESRTGYGYTF; CDR3 DNA: TGTGCCTGGAGTGAATCACGGACAGGTTATGGCTACACCTTC; clone size: NA; V gene: TRBV30; D gene: TRBD1; J gene: TRBJ1-2
CDR3 protein: CASSFGTSENIQYF; CDR3 DNA: TGTGCCAGCAGCTTCGGGACTAGCGAAAACATTCAGTACTTC; clone size: NA; V gene: TRBV7-9; D gene: TRBD2; J gene: TRBJ2-4